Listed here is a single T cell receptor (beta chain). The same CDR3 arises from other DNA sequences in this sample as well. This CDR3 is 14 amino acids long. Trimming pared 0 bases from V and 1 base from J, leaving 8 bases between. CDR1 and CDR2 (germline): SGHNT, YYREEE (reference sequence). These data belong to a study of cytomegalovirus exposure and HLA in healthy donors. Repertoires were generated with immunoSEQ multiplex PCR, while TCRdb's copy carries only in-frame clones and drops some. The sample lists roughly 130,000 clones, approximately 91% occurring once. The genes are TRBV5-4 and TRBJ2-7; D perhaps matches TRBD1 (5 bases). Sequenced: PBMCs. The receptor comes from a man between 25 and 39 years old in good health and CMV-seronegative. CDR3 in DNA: TGTGCCAGCAGCTTGGGGCAGGGTTCCTACGAGCAGTACTTC. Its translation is CASSLGQGSYEQYF.